A single sample gave rise to the 5 T cell receptor beta chains below, sequenced in a study of response to subunit inactivated influenza vaccine (dated by TCRdb to 2017 to 2018). Library generation was performed with RT-PCR. This sample was sequenced with an Illumina HiSeq 2500. TCRdb redid the processing of the public reads, applying fastp at Q25 and MiXCR, and retained in-frame beta chains. Rows are unified per CDR3 protein, each entry keeping the most common DNA and genes. This sample is represented by fewer than 700,000 distinct CDR3 sequences; roughly 13% of them were singletons. The ten largest make up less than 15% of the sample. Taken with the paper, the label for time point translates to: 45 days after influenza vaccine administration. This specimen consisted of PBMCs from blood, obtained 40 to 50 days after vaccination. The receptors stem from a man in his forties or fifties who received an inactivated influenza vaccine. Donor details come from another sample of the same person, matched by shared clones.

The chain joins TRBV20-1 to TRBJ1-4; the D is unclear. Germline CDR1 reads DFQATT; CDR2 reads SNEGSKA (reference sequence). The CDR3 is made up of 12 amino acids. V was shortened by 2 bases and J by 3 bases, with 4 bases between the two germline ends. CDR3 DNA sequence: TGCAGTGCTAGAACCCCTAATGAAAAACTGTTTTTT. The encoded protein is CSARTPNEKLFF.

This clonotype has only a few counts. The rearrangement joins TRBV7-2 to TRBJ2-2, with 10 bases lining up with TRBD1. The CDR3 is 15 residues long. In germline, CDR1 is SGHTA, CDR2 FQGNSA. The J segment lost 4 bases and the V segment lost 5 bases, leaving 4 bases of the junction unmatched. Written as DNA, the CDR3 is TGTGCCAGCAGCCAGGGACAGGGGTTCACCGGGGAGCTGTTTTTT. It translates to CASSQGQGFTGELFF.

This clonotype has at least ten counts. This chain links TRBV6-6 with TRBJ1-1; D is unclear. Per the germline V gene, CDR1 is MNHNY and CDR2 is SVGAGI (reference sequence). V lost 8 bases to trimming and J lost 4 bases, with 14 bases between them. CDR3 length: 13 amino acids. This chain's CDR3 is CASLRGYATEAFF. The CDR3 region has the DNA TGTGCCAGCCTGAGAGGGTATGCCACTGAAGCTTTCTTT.

The CDR3 sequence: CSVAEPGELFF. The CDR3 region has the DNA TGCAGCGTTGCTGAGCCCGGGGAGCTGTTTTTT. The chain recombines TRBV29-1 with TRBJ2-2; no clear D gene. This CDR3 has 11 amino acids. Germline values: CDR1 SQVTM, CDR2 ANQGSEA. Trimming pared 4 bases from V and 6 bases from J, leaving 6 bases between.

This clonotype was recorded many times. J is TRBJ1-1 and V is TRBV10-3, with D perhaps TRBD1 (6 bases). CDR1 is ENHRY and CDR2 is SYGVKD in the germline V gene. The V end lost 10 bases, the J end lost 6 bases, and 15 bases lay between the germline ends. The CDR3 runs 12 residues. The CDR3 region has the DNA TGTGCCACCGGGAGAGGGGGGGCTGAAGCTTTCTTT. It codes for CATGRGGAEAFF.